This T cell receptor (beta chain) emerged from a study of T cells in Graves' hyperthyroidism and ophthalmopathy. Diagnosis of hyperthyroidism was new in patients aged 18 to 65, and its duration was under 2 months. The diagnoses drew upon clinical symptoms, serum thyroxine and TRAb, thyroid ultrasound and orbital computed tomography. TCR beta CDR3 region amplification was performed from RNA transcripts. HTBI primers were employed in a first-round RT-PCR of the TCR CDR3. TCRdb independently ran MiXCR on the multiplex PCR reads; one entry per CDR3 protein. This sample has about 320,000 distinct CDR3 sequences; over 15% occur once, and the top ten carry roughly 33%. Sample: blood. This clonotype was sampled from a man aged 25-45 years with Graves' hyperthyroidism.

The CDR3 is CASSLWADRGQETQYF. In DNA, the CDR3 is TGCGCCAGCAGCTTGTGGGCTGACAGGGGCCAAGAGACCCAGTACTTC. The V call is TRBV5-1, the J call TRBJ2-5; 8 bases map to TRBD1. The CDR3 runs to 16 residues. CDR1 and CDR2 (germline): SGHRS, YFSETQ. V lost 1 base to trimming and J lost 1 base; unmatched junction nucleotides: 6.